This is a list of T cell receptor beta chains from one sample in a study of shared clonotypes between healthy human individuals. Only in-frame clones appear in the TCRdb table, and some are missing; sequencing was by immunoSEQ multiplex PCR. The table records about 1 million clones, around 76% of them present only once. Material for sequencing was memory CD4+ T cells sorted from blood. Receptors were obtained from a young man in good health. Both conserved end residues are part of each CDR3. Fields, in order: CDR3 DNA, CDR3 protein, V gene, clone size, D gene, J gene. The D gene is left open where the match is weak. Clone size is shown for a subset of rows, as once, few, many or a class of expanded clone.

CDR3nt: TGTGCCAGCAGCCTGGACAGGACGTCCTACGAGCAGTACTTC; CDR3aa: CASSLDRTSYEQYF; v_gene: TRBV7-9; abundance: .; d_gene: TRBD1; j_gene: TRBJ2-7
CDR3nt: TGTGCCATCAGTCGAGGGCAGGGTACCGAGCAGTACTTC; CDR3aa: CAISRGQGTEQYF; v_gene: TRBV10-3; abundance: .; d_gene: .; j_gene: TRBJ2-7
CDR3nt: TGTGCCACAGAAAGGGACAGGGAAGGTCGGAGTGAAGCTTTCTTT; CDR3aa: CATERDREGRSEAFF; v_gene: TRBV6-1; abundance: .; d_gene: TRBD1; j_gene: TRBJ1-1
CDR3nt: TGTGCCAGCAGGGGTTGGGACTCTGACTACAATGAGCAGTTCTTC; CDR3aa: CASRGWDSDYNEQFF; v_gene: TRBV6-1; abundance: .; d_gene: .; j_gene: TRBJ2-1
CDR3nt: TGTGCCAGCAGCTTAGACACGGGGCCCTACAATGAGCAGTTCTTC; CDR3aa: CASSLDTGPYNEQFF; v_gene: TRBV11-2; abundance: .; d_gene: .; j_gene: TRBJ2-1
CDR3nt: TGTGCCAGCTCACCAGGGGGCCTTGACACCATATATTTT; CDR3aa: CASSPGGLDTIYF; v_gene: TRBV18; abundance: .; d_gene: .; j_gene: TRBJ1-3
CDR3nt: TGTGCCAGACCACAGGGGGACGACTACGAGCAGTACTTC; CDR3aa: CARPQGDDYEQYF; v_gene: TRBV28; abundance: .; d_gene: TRBD1; j_gene: TRBJ2-7
CDR3nt: TGTGCCAGCAGTTTAAACCAAATACTTAGCAATCAGCCCCAGCATTTT; CDR3aa: CASSLNQILSNQPQHF; v_gene: TRBV28; abundance: .; d_gene: .; j_gene: TRBJ1-5
CDR3nt: TGTGCCAGCAGCTTAGGAGAGAATCAGCCCCAGCATTTT; CDR3aa: CASSLGENQPQHF; v_gene: TRBV5-4; abundance: .; d_gene: .; j_gene: TRBJ1-5
CDR3nt: TGTGCCACCAGCAGGGGAGTTGGGACAGGGTCCTACGAGCAGTACTTC; CDR3aa: CATSRGVGTGSYEQYF; v_gene: TRBV15; abundance: few; d_gene: TRBD1; j_gene: TRBJ2-7
CDR3nt: TGTGCCACCAGCAGCGACAGGGGAGGGGGGCGGCAGCCCCAGCATTTT; CDR3aa: CATSSDRGGGRQPQHF; v_gene: TRBV15; abundance: .; d_gene: TRBD1; j_gene: TRBJ1-5
CDR3nt: TGTGCCAGCAGCTCACGGACTAGCGGACAAGAGACCCAGTACTTC; CDR3aa: CASSSRTSGQETQYF; v_gene: TRBV11-3; abundance: .; d_gene: TRBD2; j_gene: TRBJ2-5
CDR3nt: TGTGCCTGGAGTCCCGGCCTGAACACTGAAGCTTTCTTT; CDR3aa: CAWSPGLNTEAFF; v_gene: TRBV30; abundance: .; d_gene: .; j_gene: TRBJ1-1
CDR3nt: TGTGCCAGCCGCCGGGACAATGCCCTCTACGAGCAGTACTTC; CDR3aa: CASRRDNALYEQYF; v_gene: TRBV6-6; abundance: .; d_gene: .; j_gene: TRBJ2-7
CDR3nt: TGTGCCAGCAGTTACGGGACAGGGATGTACGAGCAGTACTTC; CDR3aa: CASSYGTGMYEQYF; v_gene: TRBV6-6; abundance: .; d_gene: TRBD1; j_gene: TRBJ2-7
CDR3nt: TGTGCCAGCAGCGCGTTCCCGACTAGCGTCGGGGAGCAGTACTTC; CDR3aa: CASSAFPTSVGEQYF; v_gene: TRBV7-3; abundance: .; d_gene: TRBD2; j_gene: TRBJ2-7
CDR3nt: TGCGCCAGCAGCATTGGGACAGGCTACGAGCAGTACTTC; CDR3aa: CASSIGTGYEQYF; v_gene: TRBV5-1; abundance: .; d_gene: TRBD1; j_gene: TRBJ2-7
CDR3nt: TGTGCCAGCTGCACAGGGGGCTGGGGTTATAATTCACCCCTCCACTTT; CDR3aa: CASCTGGWGYNSPLHF; v_gene: TRBV28; abundance: many; d_gene: TRBD1; j_gene: TRBJ1-6
CDR3nt: TGTGCCAGCAGTTTCGGGGGGCAGGGTGGCACTGAAGCTTTCTTT; CDR3aa: CASSFGGQGGTEAFF; v_gene: TRBV28; abundance: .; d_gene: .; j_gene: TRBJ1-1
CDR3nt: TGTGCCAGCAGCGTAGGTTTGGAACTTCATGGCTACACCTTC; CDR3aa: CASSVGLELHGYTF; v_gene: TRBV9; abundance: .; d_gene: .; j_gene: TRBJ1-2
CDR3nt: TGTGCCAGCAGGACAGGGTTAACTCAGCCCCAGCATTTT; CDR3aa: CASRTGLTQPQHF; v_gene: TRBV28; abundance: .; d_gene: TRBD1; j_gene: TRBJ1-5
CDR3nt: TGCGCCAGCAGCTTGGATCCATCAGGAAACACCATATATTTT; CDR3aa: CASSLDPSGNTIYF; v_gene: TRBV5-1; abundance: .; d_gene: .; j_gene: TRBJ1-3
CDR3nt: TGTGCCAGCAGTTTGGGGGGGGAACGAACCAAAAACATTCAGTACTTC; CDR3aa: CASSLGGERTKNIQYF; v_gene: TRBV5-4; abundance: .; d_gene: TRBD2; j_gene: TRBJ2-4
CDR3nt: TGTGCCAGCAGCGTAGATATAGGGGGCTCGACAGATACGCAGTATTTT; CDR3aa: CASSVDIGGSTDTQYF; v_gene: TRBV9; abundance: .; d_gene: TRBD1; j_gene: TRBJ2-3